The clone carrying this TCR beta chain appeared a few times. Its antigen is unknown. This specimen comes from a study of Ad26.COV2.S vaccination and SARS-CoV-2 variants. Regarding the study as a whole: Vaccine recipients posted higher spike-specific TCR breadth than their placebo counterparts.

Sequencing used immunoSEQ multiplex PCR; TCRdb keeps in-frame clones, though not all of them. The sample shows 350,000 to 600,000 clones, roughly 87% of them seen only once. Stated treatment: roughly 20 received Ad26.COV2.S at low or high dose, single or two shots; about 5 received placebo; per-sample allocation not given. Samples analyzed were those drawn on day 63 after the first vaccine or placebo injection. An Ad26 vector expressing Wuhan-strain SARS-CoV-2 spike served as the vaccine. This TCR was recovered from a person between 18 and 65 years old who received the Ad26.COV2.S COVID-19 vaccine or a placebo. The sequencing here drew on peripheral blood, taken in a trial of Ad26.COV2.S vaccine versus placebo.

This CDR3 reads CASSSRTSTNEKLFF. Here the CDR3 DNA reads TGTGCCAGCTCATCCCGGACATCCACTAATGAAAAACTGTTTTTT. The chain carries TRBV18 and TRBJ1-4; D possibly corresponds to TRBD1 (5 bases). Germline CDR1 is KGHSH and CDR2 is LQKENI. The germline V and J ends were trimmed by 5 bases and 2 bases, with 12 bases remaining between them. This CDR3 has 15 amino acids.